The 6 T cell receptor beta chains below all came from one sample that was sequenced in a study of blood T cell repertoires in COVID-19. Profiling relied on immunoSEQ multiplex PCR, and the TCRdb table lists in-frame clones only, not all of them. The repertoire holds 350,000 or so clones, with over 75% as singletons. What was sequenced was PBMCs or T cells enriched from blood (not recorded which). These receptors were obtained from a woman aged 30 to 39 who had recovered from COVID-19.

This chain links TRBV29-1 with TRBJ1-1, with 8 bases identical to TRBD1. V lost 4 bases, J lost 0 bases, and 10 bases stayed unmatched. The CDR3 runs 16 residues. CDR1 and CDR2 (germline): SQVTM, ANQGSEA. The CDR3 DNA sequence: TGCAGCGTTGGCTCGGGGAGGACAGGGCTGAACACTGAAGCTTTCTTT. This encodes CSVGSGRTGLNTEAFF.

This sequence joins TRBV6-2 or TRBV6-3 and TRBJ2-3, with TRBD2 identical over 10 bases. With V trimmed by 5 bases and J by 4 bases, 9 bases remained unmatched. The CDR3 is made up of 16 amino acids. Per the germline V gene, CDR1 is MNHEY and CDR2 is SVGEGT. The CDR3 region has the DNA TGTGCCAGCAGTGCAGCGGGGGGGCTTCGCCCAGATACGCAGTATTTT. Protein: CASSAAGGLRPDTQYF.

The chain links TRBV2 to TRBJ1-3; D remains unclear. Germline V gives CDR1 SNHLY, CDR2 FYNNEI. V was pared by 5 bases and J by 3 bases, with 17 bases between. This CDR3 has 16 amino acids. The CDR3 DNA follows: TGTGCCAGCAGTACTACACGGGTAGCGAGTGGAAACACCATATATTTT. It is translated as CASSTTRVASGNTIYF.

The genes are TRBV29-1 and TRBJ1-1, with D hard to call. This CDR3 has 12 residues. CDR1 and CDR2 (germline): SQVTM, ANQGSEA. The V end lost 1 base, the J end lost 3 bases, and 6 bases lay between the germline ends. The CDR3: CSVEAQDTEAFF. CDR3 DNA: TGCAGCGTTGAAGCCCAGGACACTGAAGCTTTCTTT.

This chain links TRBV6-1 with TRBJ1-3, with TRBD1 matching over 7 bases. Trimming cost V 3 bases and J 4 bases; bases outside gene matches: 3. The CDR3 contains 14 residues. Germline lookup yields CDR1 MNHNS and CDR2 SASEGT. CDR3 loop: CASSEYRGGNTIYF. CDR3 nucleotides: TGTGCCAGCAGTGAGTACAGGGGCGGAAACACCATATATTTT.

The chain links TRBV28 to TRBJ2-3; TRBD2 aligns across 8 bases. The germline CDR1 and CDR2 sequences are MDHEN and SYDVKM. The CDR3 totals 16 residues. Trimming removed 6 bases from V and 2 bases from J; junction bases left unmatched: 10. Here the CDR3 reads CASSPTSGIYTDTQYF. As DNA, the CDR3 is TGTGCCAGCAGCCCAACTAGCGGAATATACACAGATACGCAGTATTTT.